This entry describes one TCR beta chain. Its antigen remains undetermined. Base qualities are not at hand, and no much larger clone is one base apart. Looking up the germline V gene (reference sequence) yields CDR1 SEHNR and CDR2 FQNEAQ. The V end loses 3 bases and the J end loses 9 bases, and a stretch of 12 bases separates them. Counted from cysteine to phenylalanine, this CDR3 has 14 amino acids. The DNA shown is the 42-base CDR3, in frame from base 1. This entry is derived from a study of T cell responses to AZD1222 COVID-19 vaccine (dated by TCRdb to the early 2020s). About the investigation overall: AZD1222 recipients with second doses at about 4 weeks or about 12 weeks were pooled, because spike-specific TCR depth and breadth did not differ between schedules. TCR sequencing covered 230 to 250 trial participants: roughly 200 given two doses of AZD1222 and some 25 given two doses of MenACWY control vaccine. Trial participants were enrolled by age into 18-55, 56-69 and 70-plus year subgroups, with about 150, 28 and 57 TCR-sequenced participants respectively.

Study-wide conclusions, independent of this receptor: The whole spike protein was spanned by vaccine-associated CD4 TCRs, and dominant responses were seen in regions 160-218 and 743-854. Reportedly, almost half of the unique spike-specific TCRs recognized epitopes lying outside the regions that are mutated in the B.1.351 and B.1.1.7 variants. Conclusions about previously exposed vaccinees were limited because only 6 or 7 AZD1222 recipients were SARS-CoV-2 seropositive at baseline. No day 14 peak-response samples were available, so repertoires were characterized only after the peak T cell response. Participants were mostly white British and included more females than males, and it was suggested by the authors that clonal diversity may have been underestimated. After two AZD1222 doses, both the breadth and the depth of spike-specific TCRs were significantly higher than at day 0 and than in MenACWY recipients. In the small 56-69-year group, the increase in depth fell short of significance, most likely because of low power.

Taken with the paper, the label for time point translates to: baseline before first vaccination. The vaccinee samples were drawn from two UK trials, COV001 and COV002, one of which was a single-blind randomized controlled phase 2/3 trial testing AZD1222 (ChAdOx1 nCoV-19) in healthy adults. For TCRbeta chain sequencing, PBMC samples were collected from trial participants at day 0 and at day 28 after the second dose. The CDR3 regions of human TCRbeta chains were analyzed by immunosequencing. The paper's data handling went like this. TCRs in the repertoires were matched against a reference library of SARS-CoV-2-specific TCRs that had been generated with the MIRA antigen-specificity platform. Breadth was defined as the fraction of unique TCRs that were SARS-CoV-2-associated, and depth was defined as the fraction of total T cells that were SARS-CoV-2-associated. Using the MIRA data, every spike-specific TCR was mapped to the spike region that the TCR reacted to and assigned to either a CD4 or a CD8 class. Log10-transformed breadth and depth values were compared by one-way ANOVA with Sidak's multiple comparisons tests. What TCRdb holds here is the immuneACCESS table cut down to in-frame rearrangements. Part of the clones is not present; checked against another copy, under half of the missing clones reflect an unresolved V gene, and the others are unexplained. V and J calls and clone size are copied from that table; D and trimming were computed from the DNA. A total of under 70,000 clones appear in this sample, around 75% of them only once. The ten largest make up about 14% of the sample.

This receptor was obtained from an adult in good health. This sequence uses TRBV7-9 and TRBJ1-6; the D segment cannot be called with confidence. Sequencing used peripheral blood, obtained on day 0 of AZD1222 vaccination. The CDR3 is CASSLHESGSPLHF. Read as DNA, the sequence is TGTGCCAGCAGCTTGCATGAGTCGGGTTCACCCCTCCACTTT.